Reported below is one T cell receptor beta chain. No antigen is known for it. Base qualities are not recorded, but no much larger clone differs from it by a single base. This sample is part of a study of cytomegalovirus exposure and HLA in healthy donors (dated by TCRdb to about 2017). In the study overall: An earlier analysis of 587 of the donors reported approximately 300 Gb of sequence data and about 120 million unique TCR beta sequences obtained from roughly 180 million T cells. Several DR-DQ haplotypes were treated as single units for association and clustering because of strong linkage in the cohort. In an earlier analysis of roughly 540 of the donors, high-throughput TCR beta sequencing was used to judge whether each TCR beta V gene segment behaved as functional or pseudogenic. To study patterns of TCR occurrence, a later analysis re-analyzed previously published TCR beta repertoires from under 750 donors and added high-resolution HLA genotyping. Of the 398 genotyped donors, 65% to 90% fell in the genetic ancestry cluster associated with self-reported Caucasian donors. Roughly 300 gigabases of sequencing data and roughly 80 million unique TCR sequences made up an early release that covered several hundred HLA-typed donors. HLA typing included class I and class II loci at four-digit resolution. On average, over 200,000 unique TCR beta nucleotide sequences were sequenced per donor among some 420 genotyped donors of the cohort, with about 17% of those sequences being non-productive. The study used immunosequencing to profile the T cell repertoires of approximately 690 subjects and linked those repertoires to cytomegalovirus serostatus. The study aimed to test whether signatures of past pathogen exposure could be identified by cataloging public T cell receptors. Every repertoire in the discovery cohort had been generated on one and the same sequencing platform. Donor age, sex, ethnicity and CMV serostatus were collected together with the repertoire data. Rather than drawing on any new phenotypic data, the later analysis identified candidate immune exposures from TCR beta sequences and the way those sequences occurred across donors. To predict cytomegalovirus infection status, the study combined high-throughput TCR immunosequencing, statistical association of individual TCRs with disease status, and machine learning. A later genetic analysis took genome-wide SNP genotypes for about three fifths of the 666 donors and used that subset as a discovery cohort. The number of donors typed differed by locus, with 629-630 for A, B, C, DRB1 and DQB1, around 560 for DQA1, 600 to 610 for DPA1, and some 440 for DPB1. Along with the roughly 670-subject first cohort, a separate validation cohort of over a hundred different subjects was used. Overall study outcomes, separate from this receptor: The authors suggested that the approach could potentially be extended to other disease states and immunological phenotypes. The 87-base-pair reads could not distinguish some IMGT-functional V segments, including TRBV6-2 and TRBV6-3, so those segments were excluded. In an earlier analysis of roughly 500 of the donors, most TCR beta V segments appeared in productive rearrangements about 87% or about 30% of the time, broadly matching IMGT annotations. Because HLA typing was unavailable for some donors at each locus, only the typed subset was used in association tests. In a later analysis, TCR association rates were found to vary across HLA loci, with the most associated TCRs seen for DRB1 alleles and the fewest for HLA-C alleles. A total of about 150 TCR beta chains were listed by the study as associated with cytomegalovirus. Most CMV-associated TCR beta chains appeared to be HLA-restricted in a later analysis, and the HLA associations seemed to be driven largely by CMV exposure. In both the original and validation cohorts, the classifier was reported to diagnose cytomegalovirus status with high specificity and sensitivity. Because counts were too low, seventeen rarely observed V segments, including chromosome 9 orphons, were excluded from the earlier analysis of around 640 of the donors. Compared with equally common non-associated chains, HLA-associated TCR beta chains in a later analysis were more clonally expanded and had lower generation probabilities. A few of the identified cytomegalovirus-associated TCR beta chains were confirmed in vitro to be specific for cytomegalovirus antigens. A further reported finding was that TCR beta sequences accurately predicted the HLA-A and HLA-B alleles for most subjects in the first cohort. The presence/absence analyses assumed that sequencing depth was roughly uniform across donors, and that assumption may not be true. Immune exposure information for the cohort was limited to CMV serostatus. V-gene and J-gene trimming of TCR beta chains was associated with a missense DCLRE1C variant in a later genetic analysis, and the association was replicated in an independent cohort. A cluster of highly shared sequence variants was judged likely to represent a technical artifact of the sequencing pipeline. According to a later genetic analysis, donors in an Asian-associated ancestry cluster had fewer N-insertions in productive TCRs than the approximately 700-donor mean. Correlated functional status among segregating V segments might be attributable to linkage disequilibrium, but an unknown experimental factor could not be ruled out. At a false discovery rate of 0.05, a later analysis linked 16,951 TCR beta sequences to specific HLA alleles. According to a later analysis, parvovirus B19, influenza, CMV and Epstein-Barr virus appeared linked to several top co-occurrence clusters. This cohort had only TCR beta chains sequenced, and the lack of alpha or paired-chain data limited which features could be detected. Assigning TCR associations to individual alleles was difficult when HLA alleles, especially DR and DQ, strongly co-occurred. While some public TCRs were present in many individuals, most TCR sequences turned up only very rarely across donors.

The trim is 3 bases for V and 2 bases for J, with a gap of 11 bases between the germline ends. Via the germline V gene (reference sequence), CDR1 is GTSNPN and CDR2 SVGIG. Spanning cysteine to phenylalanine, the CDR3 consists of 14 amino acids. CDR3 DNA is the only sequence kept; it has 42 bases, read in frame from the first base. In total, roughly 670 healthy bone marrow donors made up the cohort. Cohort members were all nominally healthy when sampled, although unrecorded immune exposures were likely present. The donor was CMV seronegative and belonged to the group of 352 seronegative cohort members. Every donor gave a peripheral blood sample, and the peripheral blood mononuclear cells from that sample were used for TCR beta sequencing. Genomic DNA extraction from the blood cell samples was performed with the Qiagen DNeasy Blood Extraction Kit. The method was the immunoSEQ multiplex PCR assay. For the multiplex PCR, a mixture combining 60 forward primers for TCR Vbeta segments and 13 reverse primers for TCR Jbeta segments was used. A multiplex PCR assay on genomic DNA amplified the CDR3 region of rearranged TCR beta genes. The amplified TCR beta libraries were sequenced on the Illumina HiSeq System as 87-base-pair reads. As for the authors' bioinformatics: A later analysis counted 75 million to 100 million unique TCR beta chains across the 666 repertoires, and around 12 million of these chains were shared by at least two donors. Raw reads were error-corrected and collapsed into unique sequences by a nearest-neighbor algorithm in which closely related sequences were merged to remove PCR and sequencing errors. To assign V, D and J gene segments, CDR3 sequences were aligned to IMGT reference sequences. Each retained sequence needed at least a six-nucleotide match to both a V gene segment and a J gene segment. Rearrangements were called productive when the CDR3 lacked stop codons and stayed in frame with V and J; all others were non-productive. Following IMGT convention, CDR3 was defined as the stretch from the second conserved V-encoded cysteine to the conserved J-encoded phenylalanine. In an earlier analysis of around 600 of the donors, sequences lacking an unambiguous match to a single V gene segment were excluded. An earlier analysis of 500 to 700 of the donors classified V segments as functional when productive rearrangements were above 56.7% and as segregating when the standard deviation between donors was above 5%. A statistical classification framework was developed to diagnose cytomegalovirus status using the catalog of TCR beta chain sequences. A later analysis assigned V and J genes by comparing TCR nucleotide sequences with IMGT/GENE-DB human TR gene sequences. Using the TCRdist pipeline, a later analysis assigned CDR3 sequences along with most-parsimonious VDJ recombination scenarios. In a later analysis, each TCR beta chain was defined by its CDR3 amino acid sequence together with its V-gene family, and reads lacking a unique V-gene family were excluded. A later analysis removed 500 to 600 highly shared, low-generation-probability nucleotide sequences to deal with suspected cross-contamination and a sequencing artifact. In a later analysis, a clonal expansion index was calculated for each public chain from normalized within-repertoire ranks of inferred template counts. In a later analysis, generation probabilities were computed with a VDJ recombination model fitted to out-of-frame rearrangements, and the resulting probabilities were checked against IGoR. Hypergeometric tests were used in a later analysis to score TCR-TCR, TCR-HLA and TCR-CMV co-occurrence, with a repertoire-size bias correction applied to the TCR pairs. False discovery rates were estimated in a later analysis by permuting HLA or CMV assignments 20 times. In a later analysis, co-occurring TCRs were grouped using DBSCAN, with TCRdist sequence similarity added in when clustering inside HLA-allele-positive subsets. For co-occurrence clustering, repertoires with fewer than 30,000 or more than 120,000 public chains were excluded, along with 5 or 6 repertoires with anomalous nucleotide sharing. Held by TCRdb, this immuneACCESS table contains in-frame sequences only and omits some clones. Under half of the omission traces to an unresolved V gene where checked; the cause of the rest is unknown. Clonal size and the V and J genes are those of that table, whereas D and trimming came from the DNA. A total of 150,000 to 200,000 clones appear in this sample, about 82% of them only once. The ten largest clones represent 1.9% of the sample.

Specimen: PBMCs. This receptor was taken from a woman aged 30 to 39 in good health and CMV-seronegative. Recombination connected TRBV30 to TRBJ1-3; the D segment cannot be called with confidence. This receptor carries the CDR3 CAWSRQATGNTIYF. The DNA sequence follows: TGTGCCTGGAGCCGTCAGGCTACTGGAAACACCATATATTTT.